This T cell receptor beta chain was identified during a study of T cell responses to AZD1222 COVID-19 vaccine. The CDR3 sequence is 16 residues long. Unmatched junction bases numbered 5, after V lost 5 bases and J lost 6 bases. Germline V gene lookup returns CDR1 SGHTA and CDR2 FQGNSA. Assay: immunoSEQ multiplex PCR; the TCRdb copy retains only in-frame clones and omits some. The table shows under 130,000 clones, with more than 75% occurring only once. V usage is TRBV7-2 and J usage is TRBJ2-2; TRBD2 matches 14 bases. The sequenced sample was peripheral blood, obtained on day 0 of AZD1222 vaccination. The sequence came from an adult in good health. The CDR3 nucleotides read TGTGCCAGCAGCCCGACTAGCGGGAGGGGGGCCGGGGAGCTGTTTTTT. The encoded protein is CASSPTSGRGAGELFF.